This is a list of T cell receptor beta chains from one sample in a study of cytomegalovirus exposure and HLA in healthy donors. Sequencing was performed with immunoSEQ multiplex PCR; in TCRdb, only in-frame clones are kept and a portion is missing. The table shows 130,000 or so clones, with more than 75% occurring only once. The sample taken for sequencing was PBMCs. These receptors came from a man in his late teens or twenties in good health and CMV-seronegative. Both conserved end residues are trimmed from each CDR3.

j_call v_call cdr3_aa
- TRBV29-1 SVGDSPYEQY
TRBJ2-1 TRBV19 ASDNRDKSSYNEQF
TRBJ1-6 TRBV18 ASQATGGSNNSPLH
TRBJ2-2 TRBV6-5 ASSLAIGELF
TRBJ2-3 TRBV19 ASSPTGLAGGQADTQY
TRBJ2-7 TRBV11-2 AGSRGGTSYEQY
TRBJ2-7 TRBV11-2 ASSPFRAGPKPYEQY
TRBJ2-1 TRBV5-4 ASSPAGTTYNEQF
- TRBV5-8 ASSRERTGTYEQY
TRBJ1-1 TRBV6-1 ASSAARGRWNTEAF
TRBJ2-5 TRBV7-9 ASSRGPRGQETQY
TRBJ1-2 TRBV18 ASSPVGNSGYT
TRBJ1-5 TRBV2 ASRGGTQPQH
TRBJ1-6 TRBV19 ASSAQEDSPLH
TRBJ2-5 TRBV13 ASSLGLQAQETQY
TRBJ2-3 TRBV4-2 ASSRTSGGATDTQY
TRBJ2-7 TRBV6-1 ASSEADYGAGKSYEQY
TRBJ2-5 TRBV5-8 ASSLGARGSETQY
TRBJ2-3 TRBV11-2 ASSWSWGTDTQY
TRBJ1-3 TRBV5-8 ASSLHPDRRSGNTIY
TRBJ2-1 TRBV6-5 ASSLTYYNEQF
TRBJ2-3 TRBV18 ASSGTGGTDTQY
TRBJ2-2 TRBV6-5 ASSPHNLNTGELF
TRBJ1-2 TRBV2 ASSPDKLNYGYT
TRBJ1-6 TRBV5-8 ASSFRDRGLSSPLH
TRBJ2-4 TRBV28 ASSFDGAGIQY
TRBJ2-7 TRBV19 ASSIARTVGYEQY
TRBJ1-1 TRBV6-4 ASSDYQGARGTEAF
TRBJ1-5 TRBV6-1 ASSADIHQPQH
TRBJ1-1 TRBV15 ATSRDRNREAF
TRBJ1-1 TRBV10-3 AIRGDSNTEAF
TRBJ1-3 TRBV6-5 ASSRQGPGNTIY
TRBJ2-1 TRBV7-9 ASSSLSPLGEGNEQF
TRBJ2-7 TRBV4-1 ASSQDTGQGSEQY
TRBJ1-3 TRBV7-2 ASSLQGDSGNTIY
TRBJ1-5 TRBV7-9 SSSLVGAGKEPQH
TRBJ2-5 TRBV6-5 ASSYKPRQGRETQY
TRBJ1-6 TRBV5-1 ASSLGRDNSPLH
TRBJ2-1 TRBV7-8 ASSPQGYNEQF
TRBJ2-3 TRBV12-5 ASGHLQADTQY